Following are 21 T cell receptor beta chains from one sample sequenced in a study of blood T cell repertoires in COVID-19. Assay used: immunoSEQ multiplex PCR; TCRdb lists only in-frame clones, some missing. The profile shows 250,000 or so clones, roughly 85% of them singletons. Sequencing was carried out using PBMCs or T cells enriched from blood (not recorded which). These TCRs come from a man aged 25 to 40 who had recovered from COVID-19.

Worth noting for this clone: Other DNA sequences in this sample translate to the same CDR3. The chain recombines TRBV30 with TRBJ1-1; D not certain. V dropped 0 bases and J dropped 1 base, with 6 bases sitting between them. Germline CDR1 GTSNPN, CDR2 SVGIG (reference sequence). The CDR3 spans 13 residues. This chain's CDR3 is CAWSVGGNTEAFF. In DNA, the CDR3 is TGTGCCTGGAGTGTAGGAGGGAACACTGAAGCTTTCTTT.

The genes are TRBV19 and TRBJ2-7; 7 nucleotides match TRBD1. Trimming at V came to 6 bases and at J to 5 bases, leaving 4 bases not matched to a gene. CDR1 is LNHDA and CDR2 is SQIVND in the germline V gene (reference sequence). CDR3 length: 12 amino acids. The CDR3, as DNA: TGTGCCAGTAGCAGACAGGGCAACGAGCAGTACTTC. The encoded protein is CASSRQGNEQYF.

The chain recombines TRBV7-9 with TRBJ2-2, with 8 nucleotides matching TRBD2. The ends lost 2 bases at V and 1 base at J; junction bases unmatched: 3. The germline V gene has CDR1 SEHNR and CDR2 FQNEAQ (reference sequence). This CDR3 spans 16 amino acids. The DNA for the CDR3 is TGTGCCAGCAGCTTATCGGGAGGGGTGAACACCGGGGAGCTGTTTTTT. Translating gives CASSLSGGVNTGELFF.

The V and J genes are TRBV5-1 and TRBJ2-7; unclear D gene. Germline-derived CDR1 and CDR2 are SGHRS and YFSETQ. The CDR3 covers 12 residues. V was pared by 0 bases and J by 7 bases, with 8 bases between. CDR3 sequence reads: CASSLGTVEQYF. In DNA, the CDR3 is TGCGCCAGCAGCTTGGGAACGGTGGAGCAGTACTTC.

The chain has TRBV4-2 and TRBJ2-1, with D unresolved. Germline loops: CDR1 LGHNA, CDR2 YNFKEQ. The CDR3 length is 11 residues. The ends were cut back, 1 base at V and 9 bases at J, with 4 bases in the middle. CDR3 sequence: CASSQGSEQFF. In DNA, the CDR3 is TGTGCCAGCAGCCAAGGTAGTGAGCAGTTCTTC.

J is TRBJ2-3 and V is TRBV20-1; unclear D gene. CDR1 and CDR2 from the germline V gene are DFQATT and SNEGSKA (reference sequence). The CDR3 loop spans 11 amino acids. Trimming took off 6 bases at V and 12 bases at J, with 16 bases between the two ends. The CDR3 here is CSAVVPPTQYF. The CDR3 DNA follows: TGCAGTGCGGTGGTTCCACCTACTCAGTATTTT.

J is TRBJ1-6 and V is TRBV5-1, with a weak D call TRBD1 (5 bases). Germline CDR1 reads SGHRS; CDR2 reads YFSETQ. CDR3 size: 16 residues. Deletions cut 1 base from V and 5 bases from J, with 13 bases between. In nucleotides, the CDR3 is TGCGCCAGCAGCTTGCGACAGAGTACCGATAATTCACCCCTCCACTTT. As protein: CASSLRQSTDNSPLHF.

The chain is built from TRBV19 and TRBJ2-7; D possibly corresponds to TRBD2 (6 bases). Trimming took off 3 bases at V and 2 bases at J, with 11 bases between the two ends. Looked up from germline, CDR1 is LNHDA and CDR2 is SQIVND (reference sequence). There are 14 residues in the CDR3. CDR3 DNA sequence: TGTGCCAGTAGTATTAGGACGGGGGCCTACGAGCAGTACTTC. It codes for CASSIRTGAYEQYF. The whole variable domain, remainder taken from reference TRBV19 and TRBJ2-7, is DGGITQSPKYLFRKEGQNVTLSCEQNLNHDAMYWYRQDPGQGLRLIYYSQIVNDFQKGDIAEGYSVSREKKESFPLTVTSAQKNPTAFYLCASSIRTGAYEQYFGPGTRLTVT.

The chain carries TRBV28 and TRBJ1-2; D uncertain. The CDR3 is made up of 14 amino acids. The germline V gene encodes CDR1 MDHEN and CDR2 SYDVKM. Trimming removed 5 bases at V and 8 bases at J, with 18 bases between. The CDR3 loop is CASSPPGSPRGYTF. In nucleotides, the CDR3 is TGTGCCAGCAGTCCCCCGGGATCCCCGAGGGGCTACACCTTC.

CDR3: CASSLRGLALSDTQYF. The CDR3 DNA is TGTGCCAGCAGCTTAAGAGGACTAGCTCTCTCAGATACGCAGTATTTT. This chain links TRBV5-6 with TRBJ2-3, with 8 bases lining up with TRBD2. Germline values: CDR1 SGHDT, CDR2 YYEEEE. V trimming: 2 bases; J trimming: 4 bases; junction bases outside the gene matches: 9. The CDR3 has 16 amino acids.

The chain employs TRBV6-5 and TRBJ1-1, with a weak D call TRBD1 (5 bases). Germline assignment: CDR1 MNHEY and CDR2 SVGAGI. The ends were cut back, 8 bases at V and 4 bases at J, with 17 bases in the middle. The CDR3 loop spans 14 amino acids. In DNA, the CDR3 is TGTGCCAGCGGCCCATACGGGGGTGGCACTGAAGCTTTCTTT. It specifies CASGPYGGGTEAFF.

V gene TRBV5-1 combines with J gene TRBJ1-1, with 8 bases identical to TRBD1. After removal of 5 bases from V and 5 bases from J, the junction contained 11 bases not matched to a gene. The germline CDR1 and CDR2 sequences are SGHRS and YFSETQ. The CDR3 extends over 15 amino acids. For the CDR3, the DNA is TGCGCCAGCAGTTCTCAGGGGGCTAAGGGTACTGAAGCTTTCTTT. Protein: CASSSQGAKGTEAFF.

This clone was seen once. The rearrangement links TRBV11-2 to TRBJ2-7; the match to TRBD1 covers 7 bases. Germline trimming cut 4 bases from V and 0 bases from J; bases unmatched to any gene: 6. The CDR3 runs to 15 residues. Per germline, CDR1 SGHAT and CDR2 FQNNGV. CDR3 nucleotides: TGTGCCAGCAGCTACTGGACAGGTTCCTCCTACGAGCAGTACTTC. Its translation: CASSYWTGSSYEQYF.

CDR3 sequence: CASSALAGGRGTGELFF. The CDR3, as DNA: TGTGCCAGCAGTGCCCTAGCGGGAGGGCGGGGCACCGGGGAGCTGTTTTTT. This chain links TRBV6-1 with TRBJ2-2, with 12 bases that match TRBD2. Germline CDR1 and CDR2: MNHNS and SASEGT. The length of the CDR3 is 17 residues. Trimming cost V 4 bases and J 4 bases; bases outside gene matches: 7.

This sequence joins TRBV27 and TRBJ1-1; D gene uncertain. The V end was cut by 2 bases, the J end by 5 bases, with 12 bases between. The germline V gene has CDR1 MNHEY and CDR2 SMNVEV (reference sequence). The CDR3 consists of 14 residues. The CDR3 nucleotides read TGTGCCAGCAGTTTAGGTACGACGAGGACTGAAGCTTTCTTT. This translates into CASSLGTTRTEAFF.

CDR3 sequence reads: CASKRSGTGMSPLHF. For the CDR3, the DNA is TGTGCCAGCAAACGATCCGGGACAGGGATGTCACCCCTCCACTTT. This chain uses TRBV28 with TRBJ1-6, with TRBD1 matching over 9 bases. Per the germline V gene, CDR1 is MDHEN and CDR2 is SYDVKM. The J segment lost 10 bases and the V segment lost 7 bases, leaving 11 bases of the junction unmatched. This CDR3 has 15 amino acids.

This clone was observed a single time. Here the CDR3 DNA reads TGTGCCGTGGCCCCTGGGACAGTCTCTGGAAACACCATATATTTT. Translated: CAVAPGTVSGNTIYF. The chain joins TRBV19 to TRBJ1-3; 7 bases map to TRBD1. V lost 11 bases, J lost 0 bases, and 10 bases stayed unmatched. The CDR3 sequence is 15 residues long. The V gene's germline CDR1 is LNHDA and CDR2 SQIVND (reference sequence).

The genes are TRBV4-1 and TRBJ2-1; TRBD2 is a possible D gene (7 bases). Germline CDR1 and CDR2: MGHRA and YSYEKL. The CDR3 has 17 amino acids. Trimming removed 0 bases at V and 4 bases at J, with 16 bases between. CDR3 DNA sequence: TGCGCCAGCAGCCAAGAGGGGGGCGGGAGAGGTTACAATGAGCAGTTCTTC. Translated: CASSQEGGGRGYNEQFF.

This clone was seen a single time. A single base separates this from a much larger clone, so it may be a read error. Other DNA sequences in this sample translate to the same CDR3. The chain employs TRBV5-4 and TRBJ1-6; D call uncertain. The CDR3 has 12 residues. The V gene lost 0 bases and the J gene lost 9 bases, with 4 bases spanning the gap. Germline CDR1 and CDR2: SGHNT and YYREEE (reference sequence). The CDR3 bases are TGTGCCAGCAGCTTGGGAGTTTCACCCCTCCACTTT. Translated: CASSLGVSPLHF. Full variable domain (outside the CDR3, taken from reference TRBV5-4 and TRBJ1-6): ETGVTQSPTHLIKTRGQQVTLRCSSQSGHNTVSWYQQALGQGPQFIFQYYREEENGRGNFPPRFSGLQFPNYSSELNVNALELDDSALYLCASSLGVSPLHFGNGTRLTVT.

This clone was recorded only once. The rearrangement uses TRBV10-3 and TRBJ2-6; the match to TRBD1 covers 10 bases. The V segment lost 11 bases and the J segment 0 bases; nucleotides outside the gene matches: 4. CDR1 is ENHRY and CDR2 is SYGVKD in the germline V gene. The CDR3 extends over 15 amino acids. The CDR3 nucleotides read TGTGCCGCGGGGACAGGGGACTCTGGGGCCAACGTCCTGACTTTC. Encoded protein: CAAGTGDSGANVLTF.

This chain links TRBV21-1 with TRBJ2-1; the DNA was not compared with TRBD1, the D call given in the table. TRBV21-1 is designated a pseudogene. The CDR3 is 13 amino acids. This CDR3 reads CASSEQYYNEQFF. CDR3 DNA sequence: TGTGCCAGCAGCGAACAATACTACAATGAGCAGTTCTTC.